A single sample gave rise to the 21 T cell receptor beta chains below, sequenced in a study of cytomegalovirus exposure and HLA in healthy donors. 13 Jbeta primers and 60 Vbeta primers were used for the PCR. The method was immunoSEQ multiplex PCR; TCRdb's version includes in-frame clones alone and lacks a portion of them. This sample has about 130,000 clones, with around 83% found just once. The specimen was PBMCs. All receptors derive from a woman aged 45-65 years in good health and CMV-seropositive.

This chain connects TRBV11-2 to TRBJ1-4; 9 nucleotides match TRBD1. The CDR3 is 17 residues long. Trimming at V came to 5 bases and at J to 6 bases, leaving 13 bases not matched to a gene. Germline CDR1 SGHAT, CDR2 FQNNGV. CDR3: CASSPLQGARRDEKLFF. CDR3 nucleotides: TGTGCCAGCAGCCCGCTACAGGGGGCGCGGCGTGATGAAAAACTGTTTTTT.

The rearrangement links TRBV18 to TRBJ1-1; TRBD1 agrees at 7 bases. The CDR3 covers 18 residues. Losses at the gene ends were 1 base for V and 2 bases for J; bases not matched to a gene: 13. The germline V gene encodes CDR1 KGHSH and CDR2 LQKENI. CDR3 sequence reads: CASSPLGTAGFINTEAFF. CDR3 DNA: TGTGCCAGCTCACCACTCGGGACAGCTGGATTTATAAACACTGAAGCTTTCTTT.

The chain combines TRBV9 with TRBJ2-7, with D possibly matching TRBD1 (5 bases). V lost 4 bases to trimming and J lost 0 bases, with 11 bases between them. CDR3 length: 14 amino acids. The germline gives CDR1 SGDLS, CDR2 YYNGEE. The CDR3: CASSPQTVSYEQYF. The CDR3 DNA sequence: TGTGCCAGCAGCCCCCAGACAGTCTCCTACGAGCAGTACTTC.

This clone has only a few counts. The CDR3 region is CASSVTGNTEAFF. CDR3 nucleotides: TGTGCCAGCAGCGTGACAGGGAACACTGAAGCTTTCTTT. The V gene is TRBV6-5, the J gene TRBJ1-1; D possibly corresponds to TRBD1 (6 bases). This CDR3 contains 13 residues. The V end lost 6 bases, the J end lost 1 base, and 9 bases lay between the germline ends. Germline values: CDR1 MNHEY, CDR2 SVGAGI.

The chain carries TRBV28 and TRBJ2-7, with D perhaps matching TRBD2 (6 bases). This CDR3 has 17 residues. Trimming pared 4 bases from V and 0 bases from J, leaving 19 bases between. Germline V CDR1 and CDR2: MDHEN, SYDVKM. The CDR3: CASSSFTGPGSSYEQYF. CDR3 in DNA: TGTGCCAGCAGTTCCTTCACAGGACCCGGGAGCTCCTACGAGCAGTACTTC.

The gene calls are TRBV4-2 and TRBJ2-3; the D is unclear. V was pared by 1 base and J by 2 bases, with 7 bases between. This CDR3 is 14 amino acids long. The germline V gene has CDR1 LGHNA and CDR2 YNFKEQ. The CDR3 region is CASSQGPNTDTQYF. In DNA, the CDR3 is TGTGCCAGCAGCCAAGGGCCAAACACAGATACGCAGTATTTT.

This clone was seen more than once but under ten times. The J gene is TRBJ2-1, the V gene TRBV6-5, with D perhaps TRBD2 (5 bases). The CDR3 runs to 12 residues. With 6 bases removed from V and 10 bases from J, the gap between germline ends came to 13 bases. Germline V gene data show CDR1 as MNHEY and CDR2 as SVGAGI. CDR3 bases: TGTGCCAGCAGGCGAGGGTTTCACGAGCAGTTCTTC. Translated, it gives CASRRGFHEQFF.

This clone appeared a single time. The CDR3 protein is CASSIRQGYGYTF. CDR3 nucleotides: TGTGCCAGTAGTATAAGACAGGGCTATGGCTACACCTTC. The rearrangement links TRBV19 to TRBJ1-2; 7 bases line up with TRBD1. The trim removed 2 bases at V and 4 bases at J, leaving 1 base unmatched. Germline lookup yields CDR1 LNHDA and CDR2 SQIVND (reference sequence). The CDR3 loop spans 13 amino acids.

The chain links TRBV5-4 to TRBJ2-1; D unresolved. The CDR3 loop spans 13 amino acids. Between the trimmed V and J ends, which lost 0 bases and 5 bases, there was a span of 6 bases. The germline gives CDR1 SGHNT, CDR2 YYREEE (reference sequence). CDR3 region: CASSLGVNNEQFF. DNA for the CDR3: TGTGCCAGCAGCTTGGGAGTTAACAATGAGCAGTTCTTC.

The chain joins TRBV7-8 to TRBJ1-2, with TRBD1 matching over 9 bases. J was trimmed by 4 bases and V by 1 base; bases with no gene match: 16. In germline, CDR1 is SGHVS, CDR2 FQNEAQ. CDR3 length: 19 residues. The CDR3 DNA reads as TGTGCCAGCAGCTTAGGGAGGGGGACAGGGTCTAAACCCCTCTATGGCTACACCTTC. Translated: CASSLGRGTGSKPLYGYTF.

Turning to this clone: An end of the junction does not agree with germline; a read error may underlie this. The chain has TRBV6-5 and TRBJ2-1, with a tentative D call TRBD1 (6 bases). In germline, CDR1 is MNHEY, CDR2 SVGAGI. The CDR3 runs 11 residues. The CDR3 loop reads CAISGDNEQLF. In DNA form, the CDR3 reads TGTGCCATCAGTGGGGACAATGAGCAGCTCTTC.

The chain combines TRBV5-1 with TRBJ1-2; 9 bases are shared with TRBD1. The CDR3 runs 15 residues. J gave up 6 bases and V 2 bases, and 8 bases lay outside the gene matches. The germline gives CDR1 SGHRS, CDR2 YFSETQ. The CDR3 nucleotides read TGCGCCAGCAGCTTATTAACAGGGGGCGCGGATGGCTACACCTTC. Its protein product is CASSLLTGGADGYTF.

This clone was detected only once. The chain has TRBV25-1 and TRBJ1-1; 7 nucleotides agree with TRBD1. Germline V gene lookup returns CDR1 MGHDK and CDR2 SYGVNS. The V and J ends lost 3 bases and 3 bases, in that order; junction bases with no gene match: 7. The CDR3 has 15 amino acids. Written as DNA, the CDR3 is TGTGCCAGCAGTGATGCGACAGGGAAGGACACTGAAGCTTTCTTT. Encoded protein: CASSDATGKDTEAFF.

This clone was seen a single time. The V gene is TRBV7-8, the J gene TRBJ2-2; 12 nucleotides line up with TRBD1. Germline CDR1 SGHVS, CDR2 FQNEAQ. The J segment lost 6 bases and the V segment lost 5 bases, leaving 10 bases of the junction unmatched. The length of the CDR3 is 17 residues. CDR3 DNA: TGTGCCAGCAGCCCGGGGACAGGGGGCGGTTACGCCGGGGAGCTGTTTTTT. Amino acid sequence: CASSPGTGGGYAGELFF.

This chain joins TRBV4-2 and TRBJ2-7, with 7 bases aligning to TRBD2. Per germline, CDR1 LGHNA and CDR2 YNFKEQ. The CDR3 extends over 17 amino acids. V dropped 2 bases and J dropped 3; count of bases not matched to a gene: 13. CDR3 amino acids: CASSQRFGGRRVYEQYF. The CDR3 DNA reads TGTGCCAGCAGCCAAAGGTTCGGCGGGAGAAGGGTCTACGAGCAGTACTTC.

The chain carries TRBV29-1 and TRBJ2-1, with 7 nucleotides matching TRBD1. Germline V gene sequence: CDR1 SQVTM, CDR2 ANQGSEA. The CDR3 covers 13 residues. Germline trimming cut 7 bases from V and 4 bases from J; bases unmatched to any gene: 7. The CDR3 sequence: CSGQDRRYNEQFF. In DNA form, the CDR3 reads TGCAGCGGCCAGGACAGGCGATACAATGAGCAGTTCTTC.

This chain joins TRBV9 and TRBJ1-6; D gene uncertain. V dropped 5 bases and J dropped 4 bases, with 7 bases sitting between them. This CDR3 is 13 amino acids long. The germline V gene encodes CDR1 SGDLS and CDR2 YYNGEE. The CDR3 sequence: CASRSIYNSPLHF. The CDR3 DNA reads TGTGCCAGCAGGTCTATTTATAATTCACCCCTCCACTTT.

The chain joins TRBV5-1 to TRBJ2-3; D perhaps matches TRBD2 (6 bases). The germline V gene encodes CDR1 SGHRS and CDR2 YFSETQ. Trimming removed 3 bases from V and 2 bases from J, with 10 bases in between. CDR3 length: 14 residues. CDR3 in amino acids: CASSWDSYTDTQYF. The CDR3 bases are TGCGCCAGCAGCTGGGACTCTTACACAGATACGCAGTATTTT.

This clone rates as medium-sized. V gene TRBV5-4 combines with J gene TRBJ2-7, with 7 bases lining up with TRBD1. Germline loops: CDR1 SGHNT, CDR2 YYREEE (reference sequence). The CDR3 length is 13 residues. V was clipped by 0 bases and J by 4 bases; unmatched bases: 1. The CDR3 DNA is TGTGCCAGCAGCTTGGCCAGGGGGTACGAGCAGTACTTC. This encodes CASSLARGYEQYF. The full variable domain, completed using reference TRBV5-4 and TRBJ2-7, is ETGVTQSPTHLIKTRGQQVTLRCSSQSGHNTVSWYQQALGQGPQFIFQYYREEENGRGNFPPRFSGLQFPNYSSELNVNALELDDSALYLCASSLARGYEQYFGPGTRLTVT.

Only one count was recorded for this clone. CDR3: CSAVDSEKLFF. The CDR3 bases are TGCAGTGCTGTAGACAGTGAAAAACTGTTTTTT. V and J are TRBV20-1 and TRBJ1-4; D perhaps matches TRBD1 (5 bases). The CDR3 contains 11 residues. The V end lost 5 bases, the J end lost 7 bases, and 8 bases lay between the germline ends. The germline gives CDR1 DFQATT, CDR2 SNEGSKA (reference sequence).

The J gene is TRBJ2-2, the V gene TRBV7-2, with TRBD2 identical over 10 bases. V gave up 5 bases and J gave up 8 bases; unmatched junction bases: 11. The CDR3 totals 16 residues. Germline assignment: CDR1 SGHTA and CDR2 FQGNSA. CDR3 coding DNA: TGTGCCAGCAGCCCCAGCGGGGGGGACCTCTTGGGGGAGCTGTTTTTT. Amino acids: CASSPSGGDLLGELFF.